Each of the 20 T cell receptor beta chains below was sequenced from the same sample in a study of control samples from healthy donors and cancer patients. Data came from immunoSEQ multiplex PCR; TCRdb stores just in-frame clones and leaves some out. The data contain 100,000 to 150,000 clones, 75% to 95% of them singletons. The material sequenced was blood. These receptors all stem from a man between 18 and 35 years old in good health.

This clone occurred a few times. CDR3 amino acids: CASALGGFRSGANVLTF. The CDR3 nucleotides are TGTGCCAGCGCCCTTGGGGGGTTCCGCTCTGGGGCCAACGTCCTGACTTTC. This chain uses TRBV27 with TRBJ2-6, with a tentative D call TRBD2 (6 bases). Deletions cut 8 bases from V and 0 bases from J, with 17 bases between. The CDR3 spans 17 residues. CDR1 and CDR2 from the germline V gene are MNHEY and SMNVEV (reference sequence).

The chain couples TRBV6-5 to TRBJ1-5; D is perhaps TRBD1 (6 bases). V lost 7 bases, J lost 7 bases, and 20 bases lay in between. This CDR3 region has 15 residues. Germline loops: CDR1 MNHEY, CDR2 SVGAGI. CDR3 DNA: TGTGCCAGCAACTCACTTGAAGGGGGTGGACAGCCCCAGCATTTT. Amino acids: CASNSLEGGGQPQHF.

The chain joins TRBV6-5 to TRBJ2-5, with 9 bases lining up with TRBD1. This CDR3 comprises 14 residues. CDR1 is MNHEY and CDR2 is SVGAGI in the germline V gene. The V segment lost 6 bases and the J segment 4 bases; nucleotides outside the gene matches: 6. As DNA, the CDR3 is TGTGCCAGCAGCCAAAGGACAGGGGTAGAGACCCAGTACTTC. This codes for CASSQRTGVETQYF.

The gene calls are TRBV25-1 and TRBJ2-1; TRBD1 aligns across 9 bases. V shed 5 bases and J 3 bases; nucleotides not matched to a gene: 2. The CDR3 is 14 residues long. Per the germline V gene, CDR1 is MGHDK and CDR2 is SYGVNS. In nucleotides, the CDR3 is TGTGCCAGCAGTCGGACAGGGGTCTACAATGAGCAGTTCTTC. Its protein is CASSRTGVYNEQFF.

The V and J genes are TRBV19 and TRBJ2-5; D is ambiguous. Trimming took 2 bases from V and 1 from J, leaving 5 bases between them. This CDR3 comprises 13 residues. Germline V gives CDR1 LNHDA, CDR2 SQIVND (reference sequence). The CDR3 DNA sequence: TGTGCCAGTAGTATACAGATCCAAGAGACCCAGTACTTC. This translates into CASSIQIQETQYF.

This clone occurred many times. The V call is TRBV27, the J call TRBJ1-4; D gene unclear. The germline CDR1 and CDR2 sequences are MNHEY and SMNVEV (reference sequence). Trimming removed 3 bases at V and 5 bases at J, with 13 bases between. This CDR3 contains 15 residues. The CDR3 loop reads CASSLQGRSNEKLFF. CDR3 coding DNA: TGTGCCAGCAGTTTGCAAGGACGGTCAAATGAAAAACTGTTTTTT.

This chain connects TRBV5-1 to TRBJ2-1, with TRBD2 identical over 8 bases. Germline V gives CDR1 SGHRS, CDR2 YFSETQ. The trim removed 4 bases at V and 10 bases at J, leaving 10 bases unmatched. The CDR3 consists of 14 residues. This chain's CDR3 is CASSTGTSKFEQFF. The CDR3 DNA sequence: TGCGCCAGCAGCACCGGGACTAGTAAGTTCGAGCAGTTCTTC.

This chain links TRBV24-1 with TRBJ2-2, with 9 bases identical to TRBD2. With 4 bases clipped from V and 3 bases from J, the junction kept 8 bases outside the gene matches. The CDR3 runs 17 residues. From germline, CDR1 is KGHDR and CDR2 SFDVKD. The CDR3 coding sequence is TGTGCCACCAGTGACCGGCTAGCGGGATCGGACACCGGGGAGCTGTTTTTT. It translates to CATSDRLAGSDTGELFF.

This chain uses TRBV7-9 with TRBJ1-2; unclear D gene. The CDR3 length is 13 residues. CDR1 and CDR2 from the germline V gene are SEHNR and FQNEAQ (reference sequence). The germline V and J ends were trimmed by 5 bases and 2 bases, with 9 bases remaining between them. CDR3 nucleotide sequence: TGTGCCAGCAGCCCTGGACGAAACTATGGCTACACCTTC. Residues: CASSPGRNYGYTF.

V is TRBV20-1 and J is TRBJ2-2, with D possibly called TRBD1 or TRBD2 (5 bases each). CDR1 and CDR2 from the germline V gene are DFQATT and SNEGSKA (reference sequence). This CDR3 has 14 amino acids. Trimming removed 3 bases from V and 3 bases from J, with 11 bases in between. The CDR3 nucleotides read TGCAGTGCTAGTTACGGGGCCGACACCGGGGAGCTGTTTTTT. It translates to CSASYGADTGELFF.

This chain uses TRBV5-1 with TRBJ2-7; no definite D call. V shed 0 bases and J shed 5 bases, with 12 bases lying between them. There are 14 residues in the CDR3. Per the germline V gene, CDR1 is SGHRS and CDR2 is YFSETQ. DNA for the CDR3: TGCGCCAGCAGCTTGGAGAATGTCAGGCACGAGCAGTACTTC. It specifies CASSLENVRHEQYF.

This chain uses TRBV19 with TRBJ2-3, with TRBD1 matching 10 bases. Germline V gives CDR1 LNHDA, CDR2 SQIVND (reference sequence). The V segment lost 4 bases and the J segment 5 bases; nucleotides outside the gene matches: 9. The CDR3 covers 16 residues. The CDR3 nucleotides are TGTGCCAGTAGTACCAGAAAGGGACAGGGGAGAGATACGCAGTATTTT. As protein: CASSTRKGQGRDTQYF.

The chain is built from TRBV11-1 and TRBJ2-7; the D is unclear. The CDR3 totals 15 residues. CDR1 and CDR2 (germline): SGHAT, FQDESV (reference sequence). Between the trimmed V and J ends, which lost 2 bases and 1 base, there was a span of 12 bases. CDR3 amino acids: CASSLLQAPSYEQYF. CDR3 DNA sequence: TGTGCCAGCAGCTTATTGCAGGCCCCATCCTACGAGCAGTACTTC.

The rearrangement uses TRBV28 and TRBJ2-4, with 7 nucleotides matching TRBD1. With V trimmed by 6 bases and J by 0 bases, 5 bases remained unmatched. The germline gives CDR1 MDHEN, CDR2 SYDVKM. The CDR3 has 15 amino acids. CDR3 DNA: TGTGCCAGCAGACGGGACAGAGTAGCCAAAAACATTCAGTACTTC. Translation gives CASRRDRVAKNIQYF.

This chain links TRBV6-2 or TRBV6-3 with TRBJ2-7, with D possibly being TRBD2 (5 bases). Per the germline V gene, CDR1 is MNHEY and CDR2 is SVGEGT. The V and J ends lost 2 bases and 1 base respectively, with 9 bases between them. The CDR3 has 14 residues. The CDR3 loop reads CASSYRTESYEQYF. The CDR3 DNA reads TGTGCCAGCAGTTACAGGACTGAGTCCTACGAGCAGTACTTC.

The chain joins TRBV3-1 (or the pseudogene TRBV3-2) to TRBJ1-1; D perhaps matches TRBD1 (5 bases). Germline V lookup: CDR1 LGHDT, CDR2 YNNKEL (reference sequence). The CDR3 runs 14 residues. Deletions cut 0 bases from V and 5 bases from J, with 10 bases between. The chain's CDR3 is CASSQETVRTEAFF. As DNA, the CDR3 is TGTGCCAGCAGCCAAGAGACAGTCCGGACTGAAGCTTTCTTT.

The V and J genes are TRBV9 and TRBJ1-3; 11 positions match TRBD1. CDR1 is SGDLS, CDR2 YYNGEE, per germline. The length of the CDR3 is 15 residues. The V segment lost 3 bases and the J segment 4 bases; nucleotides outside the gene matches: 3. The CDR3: CASSAGTGGGNTIYF. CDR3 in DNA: TGTGCCAGCAGCGCGGGGACAGGGGGAGGAAACACCATATATTTT.

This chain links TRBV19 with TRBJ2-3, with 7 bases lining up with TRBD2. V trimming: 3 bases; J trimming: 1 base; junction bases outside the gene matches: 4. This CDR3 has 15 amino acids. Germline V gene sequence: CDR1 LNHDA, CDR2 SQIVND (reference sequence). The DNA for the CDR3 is TGTGCCAGTAGTATGTTGGCGGGAGGCACAGATACGCAGTATTTT. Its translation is CASSMLAGGTDTQYF.

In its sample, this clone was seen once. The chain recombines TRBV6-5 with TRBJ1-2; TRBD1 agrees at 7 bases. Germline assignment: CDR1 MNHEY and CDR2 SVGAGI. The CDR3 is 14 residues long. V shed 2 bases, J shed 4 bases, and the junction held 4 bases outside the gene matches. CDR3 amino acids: CASSYAQGFYGYTF. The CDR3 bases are TGTGCCAGCAGTTACGCACAGGGGTTCTATGGCTACACCTTC.

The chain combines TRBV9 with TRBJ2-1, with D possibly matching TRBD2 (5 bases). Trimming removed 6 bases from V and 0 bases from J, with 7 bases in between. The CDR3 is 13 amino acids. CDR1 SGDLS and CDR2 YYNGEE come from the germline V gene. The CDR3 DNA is TGTGCCAGCAATGAGGGCTCCTACAATGAGCAGTTCTTC. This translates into CASNEGSYNEQFF.